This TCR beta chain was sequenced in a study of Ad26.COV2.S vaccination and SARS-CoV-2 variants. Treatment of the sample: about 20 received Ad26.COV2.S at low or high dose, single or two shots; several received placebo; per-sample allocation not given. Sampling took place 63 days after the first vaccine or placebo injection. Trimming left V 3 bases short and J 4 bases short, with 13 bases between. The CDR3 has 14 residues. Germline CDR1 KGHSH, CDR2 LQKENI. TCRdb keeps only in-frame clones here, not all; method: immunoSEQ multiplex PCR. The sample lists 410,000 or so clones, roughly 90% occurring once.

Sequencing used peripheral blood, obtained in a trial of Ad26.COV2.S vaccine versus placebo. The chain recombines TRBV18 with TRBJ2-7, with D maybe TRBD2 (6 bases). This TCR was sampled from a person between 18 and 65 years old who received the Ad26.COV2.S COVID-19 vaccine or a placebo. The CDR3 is CASSPTGGIYEQYF. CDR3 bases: TGTGCCAGCTCACCCACTGGGGGGATTTACGAGCAGTACTTC.